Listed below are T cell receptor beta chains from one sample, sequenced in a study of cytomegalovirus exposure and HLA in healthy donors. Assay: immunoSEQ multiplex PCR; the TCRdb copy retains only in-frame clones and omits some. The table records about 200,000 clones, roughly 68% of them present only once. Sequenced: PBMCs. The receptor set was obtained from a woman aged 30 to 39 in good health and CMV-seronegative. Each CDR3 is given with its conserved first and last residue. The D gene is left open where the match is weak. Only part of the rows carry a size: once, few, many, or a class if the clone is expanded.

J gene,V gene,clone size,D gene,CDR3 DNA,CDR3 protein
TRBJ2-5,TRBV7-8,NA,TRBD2,TGTGCCAGCAGCTTAGACTACCCCCGGGGGGGGCAAGAGACCCAGTACTTC,CASSLDYPRGGQETQYF
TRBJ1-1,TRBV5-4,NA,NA,TGTGCCAGCAGGCGCGAAGGAGTTGGAACTGAAGCTTTCTTT,CASRREGVGTEAFF
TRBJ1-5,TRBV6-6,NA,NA,TGTGCCAGCAGCCCACAGGGATGGGGCAATCAGCCCCAGCATTTT,CASSPQGWGNQPQHF
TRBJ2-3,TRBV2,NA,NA,TGTGCCAGCAGACAACTAGCTGCAGACACAGATACGCAGTATTTT,CASRQLAADTDTQYF
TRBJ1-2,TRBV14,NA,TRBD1,TGTGCCAGCAGCACCCATGACAGGGGGCAGGGCTATGGCTACACCTTC,CASSTHDRGQGYGYTF
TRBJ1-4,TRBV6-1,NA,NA,TGTGCCAGCAGTGAATCGATGGCGGTTAACGAAAAACTGTTTTTT,CASSESMAVNEKLFF
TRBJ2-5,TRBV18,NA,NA,TGTGCCAGCTCACCTGGGACACAAAAAGAGACCCAGTACTTC,CASSPGTQKETQYF
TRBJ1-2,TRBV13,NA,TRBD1,TGTGCCAGCAGCTTAAGGGGCCAAGACAGGGCGTATGGCTACACCTTC,CASSLRGQDRAYGYTF
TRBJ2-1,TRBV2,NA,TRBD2,TGTGCCAGCACGGGACTAGACAATGAGCAGTTCTTC,CASTGLDNEQFF
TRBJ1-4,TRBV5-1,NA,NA,TGCGCCAGCAGCTTGGACCCTATCAAAACAACTAATGAAAAACTGTTTTTT,CASSLDPIKTTNEKLFF
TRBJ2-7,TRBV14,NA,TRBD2,TGTGCCAGCGCCCGCCAGGCGGGGGTCTACGAGCAGTACTTC,CASARQAGVYEQYF
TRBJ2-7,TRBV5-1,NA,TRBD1,TGCGCCAGCAGCGCACCGGGACAGGGAATCTACGAGCAGTACTTC,CASSAPGQGIYEQYF
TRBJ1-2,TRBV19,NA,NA,TGTGCCAGTAGCTCGATCTCCACAGGCCTCTATGGCTACACCTTC,CASSSISTGLYGYTF
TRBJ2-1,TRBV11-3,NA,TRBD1,TGTGCCAGCAGCCAGGGGGCGGATGAGCAGTTCTTC,CASSQGADEQFF
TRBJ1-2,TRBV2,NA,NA,TGTGCCAGCGCCAAGGACAGCCTGTACTATGGCTACACCTTC,CASAKDSLYYGYTF
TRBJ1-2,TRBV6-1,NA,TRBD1,TGTGCCAGCAGTGAAGTCGGGGGAGGAGGCGAAACAGGGGACTATGGCTACACCTTC,CASSEVGGGGETGDYGYTF
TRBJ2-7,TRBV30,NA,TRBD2,TGTGTCTGGAGTGTATTCGCGGGAGGAGGAGAGCAGTACTTC,CVWSVFAGGGEQYF
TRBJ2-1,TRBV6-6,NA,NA,TGTGCCAGCAGTTGGAGGGATATGGATGAGCAGTTCTTC,CASSWRDMDEQFF
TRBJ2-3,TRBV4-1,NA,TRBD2,TGCGCCAGCAGATACCGGGACTACCGAATAAGCACAGATACGCAGTATTTT,CASRYRDYRISTDTQYF
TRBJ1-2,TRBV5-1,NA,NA,TGCGCCAGCAGCTTGGATACAGCTAACTATGGCTACACCTTC,CASSLDTANYGYTF
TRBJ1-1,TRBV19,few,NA,TGTGCCAGTAGGGATGGGCCCATGAACACTGAAGCTTTCTTT,CASRDGPMNTEAFF
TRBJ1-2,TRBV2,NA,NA,TGTGCCAGCAGGGAAGGAGACAGTCGCCATGGCTACACCTTC,CASREGDSRHGYTF